This TCR beta chain was recovered during a study of T cells of healthy individuals. This clonotype appeared a few times. The CDR3 is 14 residues long. The V end was cut by 0 bases, the J end by 2 bases, with 8 bases between. Per the germline V gene, CDR1 is SGHRS and CDR2 is YFSETQ. TCRdb reprocessed the 5' RACE reads with MiXCR, giving one entry per CDR3 protein. The sample records around 100,000 distinct CDR3 sequences, 17% being singletons. The origin of this receptor is a human donor in good health. The chain links TRBV5-1 to TRBJ1-1; tentatively, D is TRBD1 (5 bases). This CDR3 reads CASSLGGFNTEAFF. The CDR3 bases are TGCGCCAGCAGCTTGGGGGGCTTTAACACTGAAGCTTTCTTT.